This TCR beta chain derives from a study of cytomegalovirus exposure and HLA in healthy donors. Germline loops: CDR1 SNHLY, CDR2 FYNNEI. The CDR3 covers 13 residues. The ends were cut back, 6 bases at V and 4 bases at J, with 12 bases in the middle. With respect to this clone: What it recognizes is unknown.

The PCR contained 60 Vbeta and 13 Jbeta primers. Method: immunoSEQ multiplex PCR; TCRdb's copy keeps in-frame clones and lacks some. The sample lists approximately 130,000 clones; 80% to 90% were seen once. General study points: Rare TCR sequences predominated, though certain public TCRs were found in many donors. Reports credit the classifier with highly specific, highly sensitive diagnosis of cytomegalovirus status.

Sequencing used PBMCs. This chain uses TRBV2 with TRBJ1-2, with D possibly matching TRBD1 (5 bases). The sequence derives from a man in his fifties or sixties in good health and CMV-seronegative. The CDR3 nucleotides read TGTGCCAGCAGGGACACGTGGGGCTATGGCTACACCTTC. Encoded protein: CASRDTWGYGYTF.